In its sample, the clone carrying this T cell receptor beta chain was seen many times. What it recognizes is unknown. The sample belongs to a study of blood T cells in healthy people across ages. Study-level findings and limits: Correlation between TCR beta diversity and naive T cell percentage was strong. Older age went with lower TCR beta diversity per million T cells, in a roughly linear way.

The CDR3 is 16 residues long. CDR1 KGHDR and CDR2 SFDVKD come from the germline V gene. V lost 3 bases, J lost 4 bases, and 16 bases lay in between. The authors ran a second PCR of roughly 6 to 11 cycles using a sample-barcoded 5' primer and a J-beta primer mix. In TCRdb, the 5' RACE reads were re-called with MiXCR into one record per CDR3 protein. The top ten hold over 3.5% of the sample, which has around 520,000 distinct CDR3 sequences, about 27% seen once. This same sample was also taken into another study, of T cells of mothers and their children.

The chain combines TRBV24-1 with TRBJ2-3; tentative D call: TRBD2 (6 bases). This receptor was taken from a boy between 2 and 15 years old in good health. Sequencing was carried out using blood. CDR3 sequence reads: CATSDGLASESDTQYF. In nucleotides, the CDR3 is TGTGCCACCAGTGATGGCCTAGCGAGCGAATCAGATACGCAGTATTTT.